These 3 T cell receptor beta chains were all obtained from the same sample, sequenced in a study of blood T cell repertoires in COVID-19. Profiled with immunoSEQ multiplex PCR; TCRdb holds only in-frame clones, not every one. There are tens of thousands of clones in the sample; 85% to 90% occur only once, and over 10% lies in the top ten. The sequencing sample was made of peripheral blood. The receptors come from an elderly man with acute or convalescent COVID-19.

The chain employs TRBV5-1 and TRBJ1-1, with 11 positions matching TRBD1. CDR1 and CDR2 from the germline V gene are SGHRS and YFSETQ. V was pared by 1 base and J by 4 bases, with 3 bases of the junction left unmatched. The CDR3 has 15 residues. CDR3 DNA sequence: TGCGCCAGCAGCTTGTCGGGACAGGGGGGCACTGAAGCTTTCTTT. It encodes CASSLSGQGGTEAFF. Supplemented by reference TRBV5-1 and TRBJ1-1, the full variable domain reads KAGVTQTPRYLIKTRGQQVTLSCSPISGHRSVSWYQQTPGQGLQFLFEYFSETQRNKGNFPGRFSGRQFSNSRSEMNVSTLELGDSALYLCASSLSGQGGTEAFFGQGTRLTVV.

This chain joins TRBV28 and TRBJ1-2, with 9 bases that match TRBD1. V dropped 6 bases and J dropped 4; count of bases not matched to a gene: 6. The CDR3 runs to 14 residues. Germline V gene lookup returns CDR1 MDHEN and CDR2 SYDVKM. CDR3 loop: CASSRQGEIYGYTF. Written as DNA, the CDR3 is TGTGCCAGCAGCAGACAGGGGGAGATCTATGGCTACACCTTC.

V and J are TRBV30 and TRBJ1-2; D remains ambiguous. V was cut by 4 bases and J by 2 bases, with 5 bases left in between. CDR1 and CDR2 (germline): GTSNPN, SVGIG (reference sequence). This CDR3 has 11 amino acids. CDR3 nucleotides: TGTGCCTGGACTGAGAACTATGGCTACACCTTC. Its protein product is CAWTENYGYTF.